This TCR beta chain was captured by sequencing in a study of T cell responses to AZD1222 COVID-19 vaccine. The ends were cut back, 2 bases at V and 3 bases at J, with 24 bases in the middle. The germline gives CDR1 SGHNT, CDR2 YYREEE (reference sequence). The CDR3 is 18 amino acids. This table comes from immunoSEQ multiplex PCR, and its TCRdb copy is limited to in-frame clones, with some not included. The sample includes 55,000 to 70,000 clones, over 60% seen only once; the top ten take about 12%. Sequences were derived from peripheral blood, sampled on day 0 of AZD1222 vaccination. The sequence derives from an adult in good health. The chain links TRBV5-4 to TRBJ2-7, with D possibly being TRBD2 (8 bases). The CDR3 DNA reads as TGTGCCAGCAGCTTAGGGTCGGGGGGGACAGTGGGCTTCTACGAGCAGTACTTC. Encoded protein: CASSLGSGGTVGFYEQYF.